The clone carrying this TCR beta chain turned up a few times. The data derive from a study of blood T cell repertoires in COVID-19. Study summary: Acute-phase and convalescent COVID-19 samples originated in the United States, Italy and Spain. T cells, B-cell-depleted T cells, or PBMCs provided the cDNA or gDNA that served as material.

Trimming removed 7 bases at V and 3 bases at J, with 9 bases between. Germline CDR1 is LGHDT and CDR2 is YNNKEL (reference sequence). CDR3 length: 12 residues. In the original analysis: Using reference gene primer amplification, nucleated cell counts were estimated. Profiled with immunoSEQ multiplex PCR; TCRdb holds only in-frame clones, not every one. The V and J calls and clone size come from that table; D and trimming were worked out from the DNA. The data show about 20,000 clones, with 89% seen just once and 6% held by the top ten. The chain combines TRBV3-1 (or the pseudogene TRBV3-2) with TRBJ1-2; D may be TRBD1 (6 bases). The specimen sequenced was peripheral blood. This sequence originates from a human donor in a cohort sampled during active COVID-19. This CDR3 reads CASTAGDYGYTF. CDR3 nucleotides: TGTGCCAGCACCGCAGGGGACTATGGCTACACCTTC.